One sample yielded the 21 T cell receptor beta chains listed below, sequenced in a study of OX40 agonist ivuxolimab in advanced cancers. TCRdb keeps only in-frame clones here, not all; method: immunoSEQ multiplex PCR. Of about 58,000 clones listed, around 83% are singletons. Sequenced material: CD4+ or CD8+ T cells sorted from blood, taken in a trial of the OX40 agonist ivuxolimab. The receptors here all came from an adult with an advanced solid tumor such as melanoma, head and neck, liver or kidney cancer.

The chain recombines TRBV18 with TRBJ2-3; D not certain. The CDR3 length is 15 residues. Trimming left V 3 bases short and J 1 base short, with 11 bases between. Germline CDR1 and CDR2: KGHSH and LQKENI. The CDR3 loop reads CASSPEPWGTDTQYF. The CDR3 DNA sequence: TGTGCCAGCTCACCGGAGCCGTGGGGCACAGATACGCAGTATTTT.

The genes are TRBV27 and TRBJ1-5, with D possibly TRBD1 on 5 matching bases. The CDR3 is 14 residues long. Trimming stripped 4 bases from V and 5 bases from J, with 12 bases between. Germline values: CDR1 MNHEY, CDR2 SMNVEV (reference sequence). CDR3 sequence: CASSSPGTDQPQHF. In DNA form, the CDR3 reads TGTGCCAGCAGTTCCCCAGGGACCGATCAGCCCCAGCATTTT.

The chain recombines TRBV7-9 with TRBJ2-3; the match to TRBD2 covers 11 bases. In germline, CDR1 is SEHNR, CDR2 FQNEAQ (reference sequence). V gave up 5 bases and J gave up 4 bases; unmatched junction bases: 2. CDR3 length: 14 amino acids. The CDR3 region is CASSQGLAADTQYF. Written as DNA, the CDR3 is TGTGCCAGCAGCCAGGGACTAGCGGCAGATACGCAGTATTTT. The entire variable domain, with the rest obtained from reference TRBV7-9 and TRBJ2-3, is as follows: DTGVSQNPRHKITKRGQNVTFRCDPISEHNRLYWYRQTLGQGPEFLTYFQNEAQLEKSRLLSDRFSAERPKGSFSTLEIQRTEQGDSAMYLCASSQGLAADTQYFGPGTRLTVL.

This clone turned up a few times. V usage is TRBV5-6 and J usage is TRBJ1-1, with D perhaps matching TRBD1 (5 bases). This CDR3 comprises 14 residues. V was cut by 4 bases and J by 7 bases, with 17 bases left in between. The germline V gene has CDR1 SGHDT and CDR2 YYEEEE. This chain's CDR3 is CASSAVSGALEAFF. The CDR3 region has the DNA TGTGCCAGCAGCGCGGTATCCGGGGCGCTTGAAGCTTTCTTT.

This chain connects TRBV5-1 to TRBJ2-5, with D perhaps matching TRBD1 or TRBD2 (5 bases each). Trimming left V 2 bases short and J 1 base short, with 12 bases between. Germline V gene lookup returns CDR1 SGHRS and CDR2 YFSETQ. This CDR3 region has 15 residues. CDR3 DNA: TGCGCCAGCAGCTTTCTTCAGGGACCCCAAGAGACCCAGTACTTC. Encoded protein: CASSFLQGPQETQYF. Combining the CDR3 with reference TRBV5-1 and TRBJ2-5 gives the whole variable domain KAGVTQTPRYLIKTRGQQVTLSCSPISGHRSVSWYQQTPGQGLQFLFEYFSETQRNKGNFPGRFSGRQFSNSRSEMNVSTLELGDSALYLCASSFLQGPQETQYFGPGTRLLVL.

In regard to this clone: The same CDR3 also results from other DNA sequences found in this sample. The CDR3 sequence: CASSLLGSPLHF. CDR3 DNA sequence: TGTGCCAGCAGTTTATTGGGGTCACCCCTCCACTTT. The chain uses TRBV28 and TRBJ1-6; D is ambiguous. Germline V gene data show CDR1 as MDHEN and CDR2 as SYDVKM. The CDR3 runs 12 residues. The V end was cut by 1 base, the J end by 10 bases, with 5 bases between.

The V call is TRBV4-3, the J call TRBJ1-2; 10 bases are a match to TRBD1. The junction had 7 bases not matched to a gene; V was cut back by 5 bases and J by 4 bases. Germline loops: CDR1 LGHNA, CDR2 YSLEER. CDR3 length: 15 residues. The CDR3 DNA reads as TGCGCCAGCAGCTCCCAGACAGGGGGCGGCTATGGCTACACCTTC. As protein: CASSSQTGGGYGYTF.

This chain uses TRBV6-4 with TRBJ1-5; tentatively, D is TRBD1 (5 bases). Per the germline V gene, CDR1 is MRHNA and CDR2 is SNTAGT. The length of the CDR3 is 14 residues. V was clipped by 9 bases and J by 2 bases, with 14 bases between them. This CDR3 is CARRPTVCNQPQHF. CDR3 nucleotide sequence: TGTGCCAGAAGACCGACAGTTTGCAATCAGCCCCAGCATTTT.

The V and J genes are TRBV28 and TRBJ1-6, with TRBD1 matching 9 bases. The CDR3 contains 14 residues. Looked up from germline, CDR1 is MDHEN and CDR2 is SYDVKM. V shed 6 bases and J 10 bases; nucleotides not matched to a gene: 7. In DNA, the CDR3 is TGTGCCAGCAGCCTAGGACAGGGGCGGTCACCCCTCCACTTT. Protein sequence: CASSLGQGRSPLHF.

There are a few counts of this clone. V is TRBV7-9 and J is TRBJ1-1, with D unclear. V lost 4 bases and J 0 bases, leaving 21 bases between the germline ends. Germline CDR1 and CDR2: SEHNR and FQNEAQ (reference sequence). CDR3 size: 18 residues. CDR3 sequence (DNA): TGTGCCAGCAGCTCCACATCTCCGGGCCACCTGATGAACACTGAAGCTTTCTTT. Its protein is CASSSTSPGHLMNTEAFF.

The rearrangement joins TRBV7-9 to TRBJ1-1; no reliable D call. The CDR3 is made up of 11 amino acids. Per germline, CDR1 SEHNR and CDR2 FQNEAQ (reference sequence). V shed 4 bases and J shed 8 bases, with 8 bases lying between them. In DNA form, the CDR3 reads TGTGCCAGCAGCTCCCAGGTCGAAGCTTTCTTT. Protein: CASSSQVEAFF.

The chain couples TRBV30 to TRBJ2-1, with a tentative D call TRBD1 (5 bases). This CDR3 spans 15 amino acids. V lost 2 bases and J lost 0, with 11 bases in between. Germline CDR1 and CDR2: GTSNPN and SVGIG (reference sequence). The CDR3 is CAWSKQEISYNEQFF. In DNA form, the CDR3 reads TGTGCCTGGAGTAAACAGGAGATCTCCTACAATGAGCAGTTCTTC.

The chain couples TRBV7-9 to TRBJ1-6; D remains ambiguous. V was trimmed by 3 bases and J by 5 bases, leaving 2 bases between them. This CDR3 is built from 12 residues. Germline CDR1 is SEHNR and CDR2 is FQNEAQ (reference sequence). This CDR3 reads CASSFDNSPLHF. In DNA, the CDR3 is TGTGCCAGCAGCTTCGATAATTCACCCCTCCACTTT.

This clone was seen more than once but under ten times. The chain has TRBV5-4 and TRBJ2-7; D remains unclear. The CDR3 totals 16 residues. Trimming removed 4 bases from V and 7 bases from J, with 24 bases in between. Looked up from germline, CDR1 is SGHNT and CDR2 is YYREEE (reference sequence). The CDR3 DNA is TGTGCCAGCAGCCCCTACTCGACACGACCGTCTTGGGAGCAGTACTTC. This translates into CASSPYSTRPSWEQYF.

The chain joins TRBV5-1 to TRBJ2-1, with D perhaps TRBD1 (6 bases). Germline V gives CDR1 SGHRS, CDR2 YFSETQ. The CDR3 runs to 13 residues. V was shortened by 2 bases and J by 3 bases, with 6 bases between the two germline ends. The CDR3 DNA reads as TGCGCCAGCAGCTTACAGGGCTACAATGAGCAGTTCTTC. It encodes CASSLQGYNEQFF.

The chain recombines TRBV7-3 with TRBJ1-2; TRBD1 aligns across 8 bases. Germline V gene data show CDR1 as SGHTA and CDR2 as FQGTGA. The ends lost 5 bases at V and 7 bases at J; junction bases unmatched: 6. CDR3 size: 13 residues. The CDR3 DNA sequence: TGTGCCAGCAGCCCGGACAGGGAAAGTGGCTACACCTTC. This sequence encodes CASSPDRESGYTF.

This clone has a single count. The V and J genes are TRBV19 and TRBJ2-3; 9 nucleotides match TRBD1. The CDR3 extends over 16 amino acids. Germline V gives CDR1 LNHDA, CDR2 SQIVND (reference sequence). V lost 4 bases to trimming and J lost 5 bases; unmatched junction nucleotides: 10. The CDR3 is CASSTRTGANEDTQYF. DNA of the CDR3: TGTGCCAGTAGTACGAGGACAGGGGCTAATGAAGATACGCAGTATTTT.

The J gene is TRBJ2-5, the V gene TRBV5-5; 8 bases fit TRBD1. Per germline, CDR1 SGHKS and CDR2 YYEKEE (reference sequence). V was clipped by 2 bases and J by 4 bases; unmatched bases: 1. There are 13 residues in the CDR3. The CDR3 nucleotides are TGTGCCAGCAGCTTCGGGACAGGAGAGACCCAGTACTTC. This encodes CASSFGTGETQYF.

The genes are TRBV11-2 and TRBJ2-7; D unclear. Germline CDR1 SGHAT, CDR2 FQNNGV. V was pared by 5 bases and J by 1 base, with 18 bases between. This CDR3 comprises 16 residues. The CDR3 DNA reads TGTGCCAGCAGCCGTCTTATAGGCGCGGCATCCTACGAGCAGTACTTC. Protein: CASSRLIGAASYEQYF. The complete variable domain, with remaining parts taken from reference TRBV11-2 and TRBJ2-7, reads EAGVAQSPRYKIIEKRQSVAFWCNPISGHATLYWYQQILGQGPKLLIQFQNNGVVDDSQLPKDRFSAERLKGVDSTLKIQPAKLEDSAVYLCASSRLIGAASYEQYFGPGTRLTVT.

The chain combines TRBV5-1 with TRBJ2-5, with TRBD1 as a possible D gene (7 bases). CDR3 length: 14 residues. Germline V CDR1 and CDR2: SGHRS, YFSETQ. Trimming took off 3 bases at V and 5 bases at J, with 14 bases between the two ends. CDR3 sequence: CASSWTGRGETQYF. The CDR3 DNA reads TGCGCCAGCAGCTGGACAGGTCGGGGGGAGACCCAGTACTTC.

In its sample, this clone was seen a few times. V usage is TRBV7-2 and J usage is TRBJ1-5; 7 bases fit TRBD1. The V and J ends lost 5 bases and 1 base, in that order; junction bases with no gene match: 5. This CDR3 region has 15 residues. CDR1 is SGHTA and CDR2 is FQGNSA in the germline V gene. The DNA of the CDR3 is TGTGCCAGCAGCCCCAGGGGGATGAGCAATCAGCCCCAGCATTTT. Protein: CASSPRGMSNQPQHF.